This TCR beta chain was captured in a study of T cells after yellow fever vaccination. Study-wide findings and caveats: Contaminants from the bulk population, in the form of abundant clonotypes, could be found in FACS-sorted repertoires. The study found a weaker secondary response that peaked faster, day 5 versus 15.

TCR cDNA, made by 5'RACE template switching, carried an added universal primer site and UMIs. One entry per CDR3 protein results from TCRdb running MiXCR on the 5' RACE reads. The sample records under 300,000 distinct CDR3 sequences, approximately 6.8% being singletons. Details on this clonotype: Its cognate antigen is unknown.

V lost 1 base to trimming and J lost 6 bases, with 16 bases between them. The CDR3 sequence is 15 residues long. The germline gives CDR1 SGHTA, CDR2 FQGNSA. This receptor was taken from a man aged 25-40 years who received the YFV17D yellow fever vaccine. The sample in question was CD4+ T cells sorted from PBMCs, obtained on the day of the yellow fever booster vaccination. This chain uses TRBV7-2 with TRBJ2-7, with a weak D call TRBD2 (5 bases). The CDR3 DNA sequence: TGTGCCAGCAGCTTAGGAGATAGCGAGTGGGCCGAGCAGTACTTC. Amino acid sequence: CASSLGDSEWAEQYF.